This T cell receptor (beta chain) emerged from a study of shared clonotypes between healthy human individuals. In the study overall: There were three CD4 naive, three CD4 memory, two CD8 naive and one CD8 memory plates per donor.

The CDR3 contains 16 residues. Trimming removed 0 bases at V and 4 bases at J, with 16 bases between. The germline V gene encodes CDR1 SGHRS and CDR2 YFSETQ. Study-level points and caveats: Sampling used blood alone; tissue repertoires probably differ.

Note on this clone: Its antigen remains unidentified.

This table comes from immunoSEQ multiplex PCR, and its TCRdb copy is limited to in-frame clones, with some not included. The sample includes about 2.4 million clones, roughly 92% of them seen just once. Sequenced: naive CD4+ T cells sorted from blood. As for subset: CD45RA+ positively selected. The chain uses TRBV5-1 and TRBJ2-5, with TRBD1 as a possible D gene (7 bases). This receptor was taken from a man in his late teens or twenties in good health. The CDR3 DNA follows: TGCGCCAGCAGCTTGGTTCCGGGGGCAGGGGGAGAGACCCAGTACTTC. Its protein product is CASSLVPGAGGETQYF.